The 27 T cell receptor beta chains in this list originate from one sample, sequenced in a study of blood T cell repertoires in COVID-19. TCRdb's table, derived via immunoSEQ multiplex PCR, lists solely in-frame clones and lacks some. The profile covers some 200,000 clones, with 75% to 85% appearing a single time and 4.5% to 5.5% taken by the ten largest. Source material: peripheral blood. These receptors all stem from a woman between 65 and 79 years old with COVID-19, enrolled during active disease.

CDR3 loop: CASSSHRGDLYEQYF. In DNA form, the CDR3 reads TGTGCCAGCAGTTCCCACAGGGGCGACCTCTACGAGCAGTACTTC. The rearrangement joins TRBV6-2 or TRBV6-3 to TRBJ2-7, with 7 bases lining up with TRBD1. V lost 4 bases and J lost 3; bases outside the gene matches: 9. This CDR3 is built from 15 residues. Germline V gene lookup returns CDR1 MNHEY and CDR2 SVGEGT.

This sequence joins TRBV7-6 and TRBJ2-1, with 10 bases lining up with TRBD2. V lost 0 bases and J lost 10; bases outside the gene matches: 6. There are 15 residues in the CDR3. The germline V gene has CDR1 SGHVS and CDR2 FNYEAQ. The CDR3 here is CASSLASGRANEQFF. The CDR3 DNA reads TGTGCCAGCAGCTTAGCGAGCGGGAGGGCCAACGAGCAGTTCTTC.

V gene TRBV7-2 combines with J gene TRBJ1-4; possibly TRBD1 for D (5 bases). CDR3 size: 16 residues. Germline-derived CDR1 and CDR2 are SGHTA and FQGNSA. V lost 1 base, J lost 0 bases, and 9 bases lay in between. The chain's CDR3 is CASSLGQTATNEKLFF. CDR3 bases: TGTGCCAGCAGCTTAGGACAGACAGCAACTAATGAAAAACTGTTTTTT.

The V and J genes are TRBV29-1 and TRBJ1-3, with 9 nucleotides matching TRBD1. J gave up 2 bases and V 6 bases, and 5 bases lay outside the gene matches. CDR3 length: 14 amino acids. The germline V gene has CDR1 SQVTM and CDR2 ANQGSEA. Here the CDR3 DNA reads TGCAGCGTGGCCGGGACAGGGCCTGGAAACACCATATATTTT. This translates into CSVAGTGPGNTIYF.

CDR3 in amino acids: CASSSFPPPRDRGRGGYSPLHF. The CDR3 nucleotides are TGTGCCAGCAGCAGCTTCCCTCCCCCCCGGGACAGGGGGCGCGGTGGCTATTCACCCCTCCACTTT. V is TRBV21-1 and J is TRBJ1-6; whether TRBD1, the table's D call, matches the DNA was not checked. TRBV21-1 is a pseudogene locus. This CDR3 has 22 residues.

The V gene is TRBV28, the J gene TRBJ1-1; D is unclear. V gave up 5 bases and J gave up 0 bases, with 16 bases separating them. Germline V gene data show CDR1 as MDHEN and CDR2 as SYDVKM. CDR3 length: 16 residues. The DNA for the CDR3 is TGTGCCAGCAGTCGGCGAGGTGCCGGCATGAACACTGAAGCTTTCTTT. As protein: CASSRRGAGMNTEAFF.

This chain connects TRBV28 to TRBJ1-1, with D possibly matching TRBD1 (6 bases). Deletions cut 0 bases from V and 1 base from J, with 6 bases between. The CDR3 totals 14 residues. CDR1 and CDR2 from the germline V gene are MDHEN and SYDVKM. The CDR3 protein is CASSLWDRNTEAFF. In DNA, the CDR3 is TGTGCCAGCAGTTTATGGGACAGGAACACTGAAGCTTTCTTT.

The chain recombines TRBV4-3 with TRBJ2-4; the D gene is possibly TRBD1 (5 bases). Germline CDR1 is LGHNA and CDR2 is YSLEER. The CDR3 is made up of 13 amino acids. V gave up 2 bases and J gave up 8 bases, with 10 bases separating them. The CDR3, as DNA: TGCGCCAGCAGCCAACAGGGCGAGGACATTCAGTACTTC. Protein: CASSQQGEDIQYF.

The V call is TRBV5-5, the J call TRBJ1-2, with TRBD1 as a possible D gene (6 bases). CDR3 size: 17 residues. The V gene lost 4 bases and the J gene lost 1 base, with 20 bases spanning the gap. Germline-derived CDR1 and CDR2 are SGHKS and YYEKEE (reference sequence). The CDR3 loop reads CASSPGGGQGINYGYTF. For the CDR3, the DNA is TGTGCCAGCAGCCCCGGCGGGGGGCAGGGGATTAACTATGGCTACACCTTC.

V usage is TRBV6-2 or TRBV6-3 and J usage is TRBJ2-7, with 7 bases that match TRBD1. The junction had 5 bases not matched to a gene; V was cut back by 0 bases and J by 3 bases. From germline, CDR1 is MNHEY and CDR2 SVGEGT. This CDR3 has 15 residues. Here the CDR3 reads CASSYSDRWYYEQYF. In DNA, the CDR3 is TGTGCCAGCAGTTACTCGGACAGGTGGTACTACGAGCAGTACTTC.

The J gene is TRBJ1-2, the V gene TRBV3-1 (or the pseudogene TRBV3-2), with 10 bases matching TRBD1. Germline CDR1 is LGHDT and CDR2 is YNNKEL (reference sequence). The CDR3 covers 15 residues. V shed 3 bases, J shed 6 bases, and the junction held 7 bases outside the gene matches. The CDR3 DNA follows: TGTGCCAGCAGCCATCTCGCGGACAGGGGGGATGGCTACACCTTC. Protein: CASSHLADRGDGYTF.

This clone was recorded once. The CDR3 is CASSSGNVGPYEQYF. CDR3 DNA: TGTGCCAGCAGCTCCGGGAATGTGGGCCCCTACGAGCAGTACTTC. This chain uses TRBV5-5 with TRBJ2-7, with D maybe TRBD2 (5 bases). The V end was cut by 3 bases, the J end by 2 bases, with 15 bases between. The CDR3 contains 15 residues. Germline assignment: CDR1 SGHKS and CDR2 YYEKEE (reference sequence).

This chain uses TRBV28 with TRBJ1-1; TRBD1 matches at 7 bases. After removal of 5 bases from V and 11 bases from J, the junction contained 11 bases not matched to a gene. The CDR3 is 13 residues long. CDR1 is MDHEN and CDR2 is SYDVKM in the germline V gene. The CDR3 DNA reads as TGTGCCAGCAGTCGGGACAGCTTTCTCTTGGCTTTCTTT. It codes for CASSRDSFLLAFF.

The V call is TRBV28, the J call TRBJ1-5; 9 nucleotides align to TRBD1. Per the germline V gene, CDR1 is MDHEN and CDR2 is SYDVKM. Germline trimming cut 1 base from V and 7 bases from J; bases unmatched to any gene: 5. This CDR3 is 15 amino acids long. CDR3: CASSLLQGAEQPQHF. CDR3 coding DNA: TGTGCCAGCAGTTTATTACAGGGGGCGGAACAGCCCCAGCATTTT.

This chain uses TRBV3-1 (or the pseudogene TRBV3-2) with TRBJ1-2; D unresolved. V was trimmed by 5 bases and J by 6 bases, leaving 10 bases between them. This CDR3 has 12 amino acids. Germline V gene data show CDR1 as LGHDT and CDR2 as YNNKEL (reference sequence). The CDR3 reads CASSDRTDGYTF. The DNA of the CDR3 is TGTGCCAGCAGCGATAGGACTGATGGCTACACCTTC.

The chain couples TRBV21-1 to TRBJ1-1; whether TRBD1, the table's D call, matches the DNA was not checked. TRBV21-1 is tagged as a pseudogene. The CDR3 loop spans 17 amino acids. CDR3 DNA sequence: TGTGCCAGCAGCGAAAAAACGGGACAGACTATGAACACTGAAGCTTTCTTT. Amino acids: CASSEKTGQTMNTEAFF.

The chain joins TRBV4-2 to TRBJ1-3; TRBD1 aligns across 8 bases. CDR1 and CDR2 from the germline V gene are LGHNA and YNFKEQ. This CDR3 is built from 17 residues. The trim removed 0 bases at V and 4 bases at J, leaving 8 bases unmatched. This chain's CDR3 is CASSQDLTGQVGNTIYF. CDR3 DNA: TGTGCCAGCAGCCAAGATCTTACGGGACAGGTGGGAAACACCATATATTTT.

The V call is TRBV7-2, the J call TRBJ2-7, with TRBD1 matching 9 bases. Germline V gene sequence: CDR1 SGHTA, CDR2 FQGNSA. Unmatched junction bases numbered 11, after V lost 5 bases and J lost 3 bases. This CDR3 contains 16 residues. CDR3 region: CASSPWGDRVFYEQYF. DNA of the CDR3: TGTGCCAGCAGCCCTTGGGGGGACAGGGTATTCTACGAGCAGTACTTC.

This chain uses TRBV2 with TRBJ1-4; 9 nucleotides match TRBD1. Trimming removed 7 bases from V and 6 bases from J; junction bases left unmatched: 6. Germline CDR1 reads SNHLY; CDR2 reads FYNNEI. There are 14 residues in the CDR3. The CDR3 sequence: CASNPGQGDEKLFF. The CDR3 DNA sequence: TGTGCCAGCAATCCGGGACAGGGAGATGAAAAACTGTTTTTT.

The V call is TRBV19, the J call TRBJ2-1, with TRBD2 identical over 11 bases. Trimming at V came to 6 bases and at J to 5 bases, leaving 9 bases not matched to a gene. The germline V gene encodes CDR1 LNHDA and CDR2 SQIVND (reference sequence). The CDR3 consists of 16 residues. DNA of the CDR3: TGTGCCAGTAGAGTTAGCGGGAGGGCCGTGGACAATGAGCAGTTCTTC. This encodes CASRVSGRAVDNEQFF.

CDR3 bases: TGTGCCAGCAGGGTGACTAGTATTAGAGATGAGCAGTTCTTC. This gives the protein CASRVTSIRDEQFF. The chain recombines TRBV28 with TRBJ2-1; tentative D call: TRBD2 (6 bases). The CDR3 contains 14 residues. In germline, CDR1 is MDHEN, CDR2 SYDVKM. V lost 6 bases, J lost 8 bases, and 17 bases lay in between.

This clone came up a few times. CDR3 residues: CASSQGFAGGPLMADTQYF. The CDR3 nucleotides are TGCGCCAGCAGCCAAGGTTTCGCGGGAGGGCCGTTAATGGCAGATACGCAGTATTTT. The J gene is TRBJ2-3, the V gene TRBV4-1, with 9 bases fitting TRBD2. The CDR3 runs to 19 residues. V lost 1 base, J lost 4 bases, and 15 bases stayed unmatched. Germline CDR1 reads MGHRA; CDR2 reads YSYEKL.

V and J are TRBV18 and TRBJ2-3; D not resolved. The germline gives CDR1 KGHSH, CDR2 LQKENI. This CDR3 contains 14 residues. V was clipped by 4 bases and J by 2 bases, with 10 bases between them. The CDR3 is CASSQIATTDTQYF. DNA for the CDR3: TGTGCCAGCTCACAAATTGCTACCACAGATACGCAGTATTTT.

This clone has a handful of counts. V gene TRBV28 combines with J gene TRBJ1-2; D possibly corresponds to TRBD1 (5 bases). The CDR3 is 14 residues long. V was pared by 2 bases and J by 0 bases, with 7 bases between. Germline V lookup: CDR1 MDHEN, CDR2 SYDVKM. The CDR3 here is CASSLTGANYGYTF. CDR3 nucleotide sequence: TGTGCCAGCAGTTTAACGGGGGCTAACTATGGCTACACCTTC.

The gene calls are TRBV5-1 and TRBJ1-2; 10 nucleotides match TRBD1. The germline gives CDR1 SGHRS, CDR2 YFSETQ. After removal of 5 bases from V and 3 bases from J, the junction contained 4 bases not matched to a gene. This CDR3 has 14 residues. CDR3 in DNA: TGCGCCAGCAGTTCTGGGACAGGGGACTATGGCTACACCTTC. Amino acids: CASSSGTGDYGYTF.

This clone was seen a single time. The chain recombines TRBV28 with TRBJ1-5, with 8 nucleotides matching TRBD1. The CDR3 is made up of 16 amino acids. V was pared by 2 bases and J by 8 bases, with 11 bases of the junction left unmatched. Germline-derived CDR1 and CDR2 are MDHEN and SYDVKM. The CDR3 bases are TGTGCCAGCAGTTTAGGAGGGACAGGAGGGAGCAAGCCCCAGCATTTT. This encodes CASSLGGTGGSKPQHF. Full variable domain (outside the CDR3, taken from reference TRBV28 and TRBJ1-5): DVKVTQSSRYLVKRTGEKVFLECVQDMDHENMFWYRQDPGLGLRLIYFSYDVKMKEKGDIPEGYSVSREKKERFSLILESASTNQTSMYLCASSLGGTGGSKPQHFGDGTRLSIL.

The sample holds one count of this clone. The junction does not match germline at one end; this may be a read error. V gene TRBV11-2 combines with J gene TRBJ2-2, with 8 bases identical to TRBD2. This CDR3 has 15 residues. The germline CDR1 and CDR2 sequences are SGHAT and FQNNGV. The CDR3 here is CASSPIAGNAGELFF. The CDR3 coding sequence is TGTGCCAGCAGCCCTATAGCGGGGAACGCCGGGGAGCTGTTTTTT.